These T cell receptor beta chains were read from a single sample in a study of blood T cell repertoires in COVID-19. TCRdb's table, derived via immunoSEQ multiplex PCR, lists solely in-frame clones and lacks some. The data hold about 250,000 clones, with around 87% observed a single time. Sequencing was carried out using PBMCs or T cells enriched from blood (not recorded which). The receptors here all came from a woman aged 18-30 years who had recovered from COVID-19. The CDR3 runs from the conserved cysteine through the conserved F or W. A D gene is named only where the DNA matches it firmly. Size tells how often a clone was seen (once, few, many) or the class of an expanded clone, and some rows leave it out.

j_gene: TRBJ2-2
v_gene: TRBV14
d_gene: TRBD2
abundance: NA
CDR3aa: CASSQTSGGATGELFF
CDR3nt: TGTGCCAGCAGCCAAACTAGCGGGGGGGCCACCGGGGAGCTGTTTTTT

j_gene: TRBJ1-2
v_gene: TRBV2
d_gene: TRBD1
abundance: NA
CDR3aa: CASSLTGGDYGYTF
CDR3nt: TGTGCCAGCAGTTTGACAGGGGGCGACTATGGCTACACCTTC

j_gene: TRBJ2-2
v_gene: TRBV3-1/TRBV3-2
d_gene: TRBD2
abundance: NA
CDR3aa: CASSQPGTSPGELFF
CDR3nt: TGTGCCAGCAGCCAACCTGGGACTAGCCCCGGGGAGCTGTTTTTT

j_gene: TRBJ1-2
v_gene: TRBV5-1
d_gene: NA
abundance: NA
CDR3aa: CASSSTEANYGYTF
CDR3nt: TGCGCCAGCAGCTCGACAGAGGCTAACTATGGCTACACCTTC

j_gene: TRBJ2-3
v_gene: TRBV9
d_gene: TRBD2
abundance: once
CDR3aa: CASGHRDGGTDTQYF
CDR3nt: TGTGCCAGCGGGCACCGGGACGGGGGGACAGATACGCAGTATTTT

j_gene: TRBJ1-2
v_gene: TRBV6-5
d_gene: NA
abundance: NA
CDR3aa: CASSRDTRHGYTF
CDR3nt: TGTGCCAGCAGTCGGGACACCCGGCATGGCTACACCTTC

j_gene: TRBJ2-5
v_gene: TRBV6-5
d_gene: NA
abundance: NA
CDR3aa: CASSYSSTRAETQYF
CDR3nt: TGTGCCAGCAGTTACTCAAGCACCAGGGCCGAGACCCAGTACTTC

j_gene: TRBJ2-3
v_gene: TRBV6-5
d_gene: TRBD1
abundance: once
CDR3aa: CASSYRTGGVDTQYF
CDR3nt: TGTGCCAGCAGTTACCGGACAGGTGGGGTCGATACGCAGTATTTT

j_gene: TRBJ2-7
v_gene: TRBV12-3/TRBV12-4
d_gene: TRBD2
abundance: many
CDR3aa: CASSGGDEQYF
CDR3nt: TGTGCCAGCAGTGGGGGGGACGAGCAGTACTTC

j_gene: TRBJ2-3
v_gene: TRBV6-5
d_gene: TRBD2
abundance: NA
CDR3aa: CASRAPGLASDTQYF
CDR3nt: TGTGCCAGCAGAGCACCGGGACTAGCGTCAGATACGCAGTATTTT

j_gene: TRBJ2-7
v_gene: TRBV12-3/TRBV12-4
d_gene: TRBD1
abundance: NA
CDR3aa: CASGTGSYEQYF
CDR3nt: TGTGCCAGCGGGACAGGCTCCTACGAGCAGTACTTC

j_gene: TRBJ2-3
v_gene: TRBV29-1
d_gene: NA
abundance: NA
CDR3aa: CSVQRRSTDTQYF
CDR3nt: TGCAGCGTTCAAAGGAGGAGCACAGATACGCAGTATTTT

j_gene: TRBJ1-2
v_gene: TRBV29-1
d_gene: TRBD1
abundance: NA
CDR3aa: CSVGQGTGVYGYTF
CDR3nt: TGCAGCGTGGGACAGGGGACGGGTGTCTATGGCTACACCTTC

j_gene: TRBJ2-7
v_gene: TRBV11-2
d_gene: TRBD2
abundance: NA
CDR3aa: CASSLTPQRGYEQYF
CDR3nt: TGTGCCAGCAGCTTAACCCCCCAGCGGGGGTACGAGCAGTACTTC

j_gene: TRBJ2-7
v_gene: TRBV7-9
d_gene: NA
abundance: few
CDR3aa: CASSRGLREQYF
CDR3nt: TGTGCCAGCAGCAGGGGCTTGCGGGAGCAGTACTTC